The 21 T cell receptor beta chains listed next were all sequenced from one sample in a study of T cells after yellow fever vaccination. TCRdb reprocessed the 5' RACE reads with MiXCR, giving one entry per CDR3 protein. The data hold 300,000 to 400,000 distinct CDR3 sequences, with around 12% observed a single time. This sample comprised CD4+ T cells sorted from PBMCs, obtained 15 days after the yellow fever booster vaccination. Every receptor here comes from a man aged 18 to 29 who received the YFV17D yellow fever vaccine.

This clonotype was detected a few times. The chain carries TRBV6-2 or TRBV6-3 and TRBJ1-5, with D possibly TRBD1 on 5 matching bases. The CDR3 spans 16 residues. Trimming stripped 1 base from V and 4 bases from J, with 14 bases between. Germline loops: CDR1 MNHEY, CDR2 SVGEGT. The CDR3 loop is CASSYFPPGRNQPQHF. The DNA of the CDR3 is TGTGCCAGCAGTTACTTCCCGCCAGGGCGGAATCAGCCCCAGCATTTT.

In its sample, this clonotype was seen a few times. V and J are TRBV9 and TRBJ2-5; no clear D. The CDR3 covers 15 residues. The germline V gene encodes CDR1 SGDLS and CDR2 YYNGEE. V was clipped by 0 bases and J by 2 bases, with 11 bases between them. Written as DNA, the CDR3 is TGTGCCAGCAGCGTAGCATCGACATATCAAGAGACCCAGTACTTC. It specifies CASSVASTYQETQYF.

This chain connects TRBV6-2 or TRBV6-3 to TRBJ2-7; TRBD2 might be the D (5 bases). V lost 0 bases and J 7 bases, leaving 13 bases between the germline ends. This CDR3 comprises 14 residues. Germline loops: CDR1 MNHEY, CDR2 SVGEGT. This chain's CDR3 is CASSYSSGSREQYV. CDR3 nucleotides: TGTGCCAGCAGTTACTCGTCGGGGTCGCGGGAGCAGTACGTC.

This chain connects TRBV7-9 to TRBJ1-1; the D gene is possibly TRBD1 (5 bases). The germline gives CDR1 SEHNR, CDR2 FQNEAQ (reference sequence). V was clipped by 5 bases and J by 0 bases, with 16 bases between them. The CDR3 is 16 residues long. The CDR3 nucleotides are TGTGCCAGCAGCGTGGGGGTGGAAACCATGAACACTGAAGCTTTCTTT. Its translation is CASSVGVETMNTEAFF.

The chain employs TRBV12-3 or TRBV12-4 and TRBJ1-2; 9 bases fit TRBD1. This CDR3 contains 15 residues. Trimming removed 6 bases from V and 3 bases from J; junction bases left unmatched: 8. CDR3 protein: CASRAFWDRDYGYTF. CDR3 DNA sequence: TGTGCCAGCAGGGCGTTTTGGGACAGGGACTATGGCTACACCTTC.

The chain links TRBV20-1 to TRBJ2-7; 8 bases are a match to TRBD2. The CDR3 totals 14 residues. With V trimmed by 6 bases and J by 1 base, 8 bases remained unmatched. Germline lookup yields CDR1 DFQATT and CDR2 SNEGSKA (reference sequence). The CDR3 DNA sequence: TGCAGTGCCCTTCCGGGGGGGGGGTCCTACGAGCAGTACGTC. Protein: CSALPGGGSYEQYV.

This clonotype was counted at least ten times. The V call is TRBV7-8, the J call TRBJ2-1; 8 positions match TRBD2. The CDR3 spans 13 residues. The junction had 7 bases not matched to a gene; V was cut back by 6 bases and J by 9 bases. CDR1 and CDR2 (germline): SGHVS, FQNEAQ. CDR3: CASSYITSGEQFF. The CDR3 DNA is TGTGCCAGCAGTTATATTACTAGCGGTGAGCAGTTCTTC.

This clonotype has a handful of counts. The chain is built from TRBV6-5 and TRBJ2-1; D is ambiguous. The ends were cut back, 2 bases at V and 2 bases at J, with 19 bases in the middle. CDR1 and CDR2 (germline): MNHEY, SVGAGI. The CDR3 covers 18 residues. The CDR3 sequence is CASSYRPSFGQPYNEQFF. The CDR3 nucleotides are TGTGCCAGCAGTTACCGTCCATCTTTCGGCCAGCCCTACAATGAGCAGTTCTTC.

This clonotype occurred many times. CDR3 in amino acids: CASSVVSGSDTQYF. The DNA of the CDR3 is TGTGCCAGCAGCGTAGTGTCCGGGTCAGATACGCAGTATTTT. V is TRBV9 and J is TRBJ2-3; D unclear. The V and J ends lost 0 bases and 4 bases respectively, with 9 bases between them. The CDR3 has 14 amino acids. Germline V CDR1 and CDR2: SGDLS, YYNGEE.

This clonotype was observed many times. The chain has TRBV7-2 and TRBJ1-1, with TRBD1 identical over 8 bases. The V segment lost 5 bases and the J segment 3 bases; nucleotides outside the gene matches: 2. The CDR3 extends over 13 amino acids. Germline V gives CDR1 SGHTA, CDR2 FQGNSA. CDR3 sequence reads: CASSVQGDTEAFF. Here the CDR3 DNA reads TGTGCCAGCAGCGTACAGGGGGACACTGAAGCTTTCTTT.

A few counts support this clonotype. The CDR3: CASSPVLSGGNNEQFF. The DNA for the CDR3 is TGTGCCAGCAGCCCCGTTCTTAGCGGGGGGAACAATGAGCAGTTCTTC. The chain is built from TRBV3-1 and TRBJ2-1; 10 nucleotides match TRBD2. The CDR3 loop spans 16 amino acids. Per germline, CDR1 LGHDT and CDR2 YNNKEL (reference sequence). Trimming at V came to 4 bases and at J to 5 bases, leaving 8 bases not matched to a gene.

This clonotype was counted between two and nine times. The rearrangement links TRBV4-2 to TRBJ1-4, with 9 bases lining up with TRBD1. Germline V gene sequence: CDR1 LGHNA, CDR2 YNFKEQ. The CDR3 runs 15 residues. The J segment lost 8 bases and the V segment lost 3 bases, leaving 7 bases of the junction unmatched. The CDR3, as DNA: TGTGCCAGCAGCCAGGAGGGACAGGGAGGCGAAAAACTGTTTTTT. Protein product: CASSQEGQGGEKLFF.

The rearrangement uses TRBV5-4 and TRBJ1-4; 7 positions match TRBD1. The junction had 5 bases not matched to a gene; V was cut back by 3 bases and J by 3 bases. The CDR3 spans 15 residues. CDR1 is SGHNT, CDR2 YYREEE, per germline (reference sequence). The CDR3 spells CASSSGQAPNEKLFF. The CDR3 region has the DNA TGTGCCAGCAGCTCCGGACAGGCACCTAATGAAAAACTGTTTTTT.

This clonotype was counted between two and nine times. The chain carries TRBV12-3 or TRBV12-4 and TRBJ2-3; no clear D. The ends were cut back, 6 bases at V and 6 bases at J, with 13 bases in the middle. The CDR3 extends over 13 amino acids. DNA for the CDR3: TGTGCCAGCAGCCCACGGAATGATGATACGCAGTATTTT. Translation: CASSPRNDDTQYF.

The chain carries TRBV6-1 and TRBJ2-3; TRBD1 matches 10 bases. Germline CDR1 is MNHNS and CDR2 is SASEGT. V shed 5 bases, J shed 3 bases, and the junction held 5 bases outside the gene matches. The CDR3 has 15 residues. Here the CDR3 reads CASSSRDRGTDTQYF. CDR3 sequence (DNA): TGTGCCAGCAGTTCTAGGGACAGGGGAACAGATACGCAGTATTTT.

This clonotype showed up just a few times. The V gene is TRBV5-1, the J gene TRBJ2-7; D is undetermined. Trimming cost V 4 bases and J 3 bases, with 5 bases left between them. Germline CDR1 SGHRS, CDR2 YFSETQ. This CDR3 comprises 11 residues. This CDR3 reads CASSLHYEQYV. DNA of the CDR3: TGCGCCAGCAGCCTGCACTACGAGCAGTACGTC.

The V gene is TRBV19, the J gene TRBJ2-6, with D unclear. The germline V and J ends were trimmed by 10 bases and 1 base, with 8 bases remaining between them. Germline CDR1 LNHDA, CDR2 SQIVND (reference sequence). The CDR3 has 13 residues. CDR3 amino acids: CATGESGANVLTF. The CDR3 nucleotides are TGTGCCACCGGCGAGTCTGGGGCCAACGTCCTGACTTTC. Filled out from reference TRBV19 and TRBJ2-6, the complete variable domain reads DGGITQSPKYLFRKEGQNVTLSCEQNLNHDAMYWYRQDPGQGLRLIYYSQIVNDFQKGDIAEGYSVSREKKESFPLTVTSAQKNPTAFYLCATGESGANVLTFGAGSRLTVL.

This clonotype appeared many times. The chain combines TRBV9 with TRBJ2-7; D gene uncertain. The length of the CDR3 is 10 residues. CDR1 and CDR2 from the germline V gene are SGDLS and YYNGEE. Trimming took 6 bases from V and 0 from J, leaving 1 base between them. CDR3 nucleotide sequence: TGTGCCAGCATCTCCTACGAGCAGTACTTC. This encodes CASISYEQYF.

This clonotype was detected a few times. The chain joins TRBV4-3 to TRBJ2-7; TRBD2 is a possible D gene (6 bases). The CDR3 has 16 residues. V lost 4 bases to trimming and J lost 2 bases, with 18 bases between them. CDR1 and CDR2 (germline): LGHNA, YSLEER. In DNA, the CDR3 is TGCGCCAGCAGCCTTCGATTGGGACTTCCCACCTACGAGCAGTACTTC. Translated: CASSLRLGLPTYEQYF.

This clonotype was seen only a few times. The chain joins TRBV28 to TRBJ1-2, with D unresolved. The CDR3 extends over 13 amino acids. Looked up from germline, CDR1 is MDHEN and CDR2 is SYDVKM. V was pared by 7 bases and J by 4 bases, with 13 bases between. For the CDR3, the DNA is TGTGCCAGCAAGTTAAGAGACATCTATGGCTACACCTTC. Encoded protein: CASKLRDIYGYTF.

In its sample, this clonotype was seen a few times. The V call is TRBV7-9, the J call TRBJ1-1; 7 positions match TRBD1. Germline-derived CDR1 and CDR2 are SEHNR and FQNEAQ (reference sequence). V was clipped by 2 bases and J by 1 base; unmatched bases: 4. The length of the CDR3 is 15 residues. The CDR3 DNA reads TGTGCCAGCAGCTTAACGGGACAGACGAACACTGAAGCTTTCTTT. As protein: CASSLTGQTNTEAFF. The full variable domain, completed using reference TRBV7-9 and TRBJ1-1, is DTGVSQNPRHKITKRGQNVTFRCDPISEHNRLYWYRQTLGQGPEFLTYFQNEAQLEKSRLLSDRFSAERPKGSFSTLEIQRTEQGDSAMYLCASSLTGQTNTEAFFGQGTRLTVV.